Below are 5 T cell receptor beta chains sequenced from a single sample in a study of blood T cell repertoires in COVID-19. The protocol was immunoSEQ multiplex PCR, while the TCRdb copy is restricted to in-frame clones and leaves out a portion. The sample holds under 200,000 clones, approximately 84% seen once. The sample comprised PBMCs or T cells enriched from blood (not recorded which). These receptors all stem from a man in his fifties or sixties who had recovered from COVID-19.

The rearrangement joins TRBV5-1 to TRBJ1-2, with 7 positions matching TRBD1. J was trimmed by 7 bases and V by 4 bases; bases with no gene match: 7. The length of the CDR3 is 13 residues. CDR1 is SGHRS, CDR2 YFSETQ, per germline. CDR3 amino acids: CASSRRQGGGYTF. In DNA, the CDR3 is TGCGCCAGCAGCCGTCGACAGGGAGGTGGCTACACCTTC.

The gene calls are TRBV3-1 (or the pseudogene TRBV3-2) and TRBJ1-2, with D tentatively TRBD1 (6 bases). The CDR3 is 13 residues long. Trimming cost V 2 bases and J 2 bases, with 6 bases left between them. Germline CDR1 reads LGHDT; CDR2 reads YNNKEL (reference sequence). CDR3 sequence: CASSQQGNYGYTF. The DNA for the CDR3 is TGTGCCAGCAGCCAACAGGGGAACTATGGCTACACCTTC.

This rearrangement joins TRBV25-1 to TRBJ1-4, with a weak D call TRBD1 (6 bases). Deletions cut 2 bases from V and 11 bases from J, with 15 bases between. The CDR3 covers 14 residues. Germline V gene sequence: CDR1 MGHDK, CDR2 SYGVNS. DNA of the CDR3: TGTGCCAGCAGTGAACCTACAGGGAATGGGAAACTGTTTTTT. It encodes CASSEPTGNGKLFF.

The chain is built from TRBV19 and TRBJ1-5; 9 bases map to TRBD1. The CDR3 totals 16 residues. Looked up from germline, CDR1 is LNHDA and CDR2 is SQIVND (reference sequence). V was clipped by 4 bases and J by 2 bases; unmatched bases: 6. The CDR3 nucleotides are TGTGCCAGTAGTACGCCGTGGGACAGGGGCAATCAGCCCCAGCATTTT. The encoded protein is CASSTPWDRGNQPQHF.

This chain links TRBV5-1 with TRBJ2-1, with a possible D match to TRBD1 (5 bases). V lost 3 bases, J lost 6 bases, and 7 bases lay in between. The V gene's germline CDR1 is SGHRS and CDR2 YFSETQ. CDR3 length: 12 residues. The CDR3 sequence is CASSSGRNEQFF. CDR3 nucleotides: TGCGCCAGCAGCTCAGGGCGCAATGAGCAGTTCTTC.